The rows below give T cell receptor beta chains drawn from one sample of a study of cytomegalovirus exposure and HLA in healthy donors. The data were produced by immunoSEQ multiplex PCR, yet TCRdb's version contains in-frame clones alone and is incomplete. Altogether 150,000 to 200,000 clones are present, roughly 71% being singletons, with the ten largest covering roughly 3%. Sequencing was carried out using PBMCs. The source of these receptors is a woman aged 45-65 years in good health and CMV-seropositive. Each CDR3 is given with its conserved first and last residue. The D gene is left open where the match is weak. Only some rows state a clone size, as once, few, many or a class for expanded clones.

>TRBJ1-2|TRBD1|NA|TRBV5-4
TGTGCCAGCAGCTCGACAGGGGGCAGGAGTGGCTACACCTTC
CASSSTGGRSGYTF
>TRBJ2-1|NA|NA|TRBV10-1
TGCGCCAGCAGTGACTCCGCCGGGGAGCAGTTCTTC
CASSDSAGEQFF
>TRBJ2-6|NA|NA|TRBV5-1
TGCGCCAGCAGCCAGGACTCTGGGGCCAACGTCCTGACTTTC
CASSQDSGANVLTF
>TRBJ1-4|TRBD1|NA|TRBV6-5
TGTGCCAGCAGTTACCAGGGGGCCAATGGGAAGGAAAAACTGTTTTTT
CASSYQGANGKEKLFF
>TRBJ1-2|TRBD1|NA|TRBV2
TGTGCCAGCAGTGAAGGGGGGACAGTTCGGTCGCAGGATGGCTACACCTTC
CASSEGGTVRSQDGYTF
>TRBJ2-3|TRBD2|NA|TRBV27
TGTGCCAGCAGTTTTTGGGGCGGGGGATCCCATACGCAGTATTTT
CASSFWGGGSHTQYF
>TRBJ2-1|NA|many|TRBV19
TGTGCCAGTAGTATAGCGGGCAATGAGCAGTTCTTC
CASSIAGNEQFF
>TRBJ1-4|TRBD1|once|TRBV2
TGTGCCAGCAGTGATCAGGGGGAAGAAGAAAAACTGTTTTTT
CASSDQGEEEKLFF
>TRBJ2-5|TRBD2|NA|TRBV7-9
TGTGCCAGCAGCTTAGGACTAGCGGAAGAGACCCAGTACTTC
CASSLGLAEETQYF
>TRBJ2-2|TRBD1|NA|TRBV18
TGTGCCAGCTCACTCCAAAACAGGGGAAACACCGGGGAGCTGTTTTTT
CASSLQNRGNTGELFF
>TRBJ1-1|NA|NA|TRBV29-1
TGCAGCGGCCGCCCTACCCGGACAGCTGAAGCTTTCTTT
CSGRPTRTAEAFF
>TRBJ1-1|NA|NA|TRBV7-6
TGTGCCAGCAGCACAGAAGTCCACACTGAAGCTTTCTTT
CASSTEVHTEAFF
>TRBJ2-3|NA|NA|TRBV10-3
TGTGCCATCAGTGGGGCGACAAAGGCAGATACGCAGTATTTT
CAISGATKADTQYF
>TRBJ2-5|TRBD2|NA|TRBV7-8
TGTGCCAGCAGCCCTCAGCGGTCGGGCGGGGGGGCCGGAGAGACCCAGTACTTC
CASSPQRSGGGAGETQYF
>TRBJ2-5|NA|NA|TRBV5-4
TGTGCCAGCAGCTTGGCCCTCCGGGAGACCCAGTACTTC
CASSLALRETQYF
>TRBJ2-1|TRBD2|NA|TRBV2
TGTGCCAGCAGGTTAGCGGGGATTGCCTACAATGAGCAGTTCTTC
CASRLAGIAYNEQFF
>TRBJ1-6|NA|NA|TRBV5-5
TGTGCCAGCAGCCCAACAGGGCCTATCTATAATTCACCCCTCCACTTT
CASSPTGPIYNSPLHF
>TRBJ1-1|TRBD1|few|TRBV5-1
TGCGCCAGCAGCTCGGATACAGGGGGCACTGAAGCTTTCTTT
CASSSDTGGTEAFF
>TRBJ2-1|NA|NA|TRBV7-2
TGTGCCAGCAGCCTGATTGGCAACCCCAATGAGCAGTTCTTC
CASSLIGNPNEQFF
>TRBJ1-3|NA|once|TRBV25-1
TGTGCCAGCAGTCCCCCTTCGGGGAGAAGTGGAAACACCATATATTTT
CASSPPSGRSGNTIYF
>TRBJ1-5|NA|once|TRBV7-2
TGTGCCAGCAGCCTGCCCTATAGCAATCAGCCCCAGCATTTT
CASSLPYSNQPQHF
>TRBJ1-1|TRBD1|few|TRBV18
TGTGCCAGCTCACGTTGGACAGGTCTGAACACTGAAGCTTTCTTT
CASSRWTGLNTEAFF
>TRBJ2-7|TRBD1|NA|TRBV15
TGTGCCACCAGCAAGGGGGCTACCTACGAGCAGTACTTC
CATSKGATYEQYF
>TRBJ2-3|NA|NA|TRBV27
TGTGCCAGCAGTTTTTCCCATGTACGGACAGAAGACGACACAGATACGCAGTATTTT
CASSFSHVRTEDDTDTQYF
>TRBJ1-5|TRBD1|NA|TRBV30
TGTGCCTGGAGTCCCCTACAGGGGCATCAGCCCCAGCATTTT
CAWSPLQGHQPQHF
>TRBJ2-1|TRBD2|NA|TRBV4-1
TGCGCCAGCAGCCCTAGCGGGGGGGGCCTCAGCTCCTACAATGAGCAGTTCTTC
CASSPSGGGLSSYNEQFF
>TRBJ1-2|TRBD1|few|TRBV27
TGTGCCAGCAGTACACCGGGACAGACTAACTATGGCTACACCTTC
CASSTPGQTNYGYTF
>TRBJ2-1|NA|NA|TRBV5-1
TGCGCCAGCAGCTTGGCTGCGGGAACAACCGACAATGAGCAGTTCTTC
CASSLAAGTTDNEQFF
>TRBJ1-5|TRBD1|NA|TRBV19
TGTGCCAGTAGTATCCGAGGGACAGGGTACAATCAGCCCCAGCATTTT
CASSIRGTGYNQPQHF
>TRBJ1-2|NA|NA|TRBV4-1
TGCGCCAGCAGCCAGACGAACAGCTATGGCTACACCTTC
CASSQTNSYGYTF
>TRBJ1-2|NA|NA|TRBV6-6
TGTGCCAGCAGTTACTCAGGGGTCGGCTACACCTTC
CASSYSGVGYTF
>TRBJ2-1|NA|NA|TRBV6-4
TGTGCCACCCCCTCCGGGTCACCAAATTACAATGAGCAGTTCTTC
CATPSGSPNYNEQFF
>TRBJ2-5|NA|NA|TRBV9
TGTGCCAGCAGCCTCGGGGAGACCCAGTACTTC
CASSLGETQYF
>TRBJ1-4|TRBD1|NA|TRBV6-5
TGTGCCAGCAGTCCCTGGGGACAGGCAATGGTAAAACTGTTTTTT
CASSPWGQAMVKLFF
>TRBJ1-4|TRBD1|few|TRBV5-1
TGCGCCAGCAGCGCCGACAGGGATGAAAAACTGTTTTTT
CASSADRDEKLFF